The TCR beta chain described here comes from a study of CD8 T cells in Susac syndrome (dated by TCRdb to the late 2010s). Regarding the study in general: Whether CD8+ T cell activation and differentiation in Susac syndrome was antigen driven was tested using repertoire sequencing. Overall study results and their limits: The number of individuals in the TCR sequencing and HLA analysis was recognized as being relatively small.

Peripheral blood CD8+ and CD4+ T cells from healthy donors, Susac syndrome patients and multiple sclerosis patients were profiled using high-throughput TCR beta sequencing. Healthy donors were included as age- and sex-matched controls. Bulk CD8+ and CD4+ T cells were purified by magnetic negative isolation, while CD8+ TEMRA cells were enriched using FACS. Blood was drawn into EDTA tubes, processed within 24 hours, and PBMCs were isolated by density gradient centrifugation. PBMCs intended for TCR sequencing were cryopreserved in liquid nitrogen and thawed later in a water bath at 37 degrees C. Purity of sorted or isolated CD4+, CD8+ and CD8+ TEMRA cells was at least 90%. In the germline V gene, CDR1 corresponds to MDHEN and CDR2 to SYDVKM. Inclusive of the bounding cysteine and phenylalanine, the CDR3 is 15 residues long. Just CDR3 DNA is preserved here, 45 bases in frame from base 1. Trimming costs V 5 bases and J 2 bases, and their ends lie 12 bases apart.

RNA was extracted using the RNeasy kit, and about 0.45 to 1 ug of the RNA was reverse transcribed with random hexamers. The immunoSEQ multiplex PCR assay, which covers 54 Vbeta and 13 Jbeta segments, was used to amplify TCR beta CDR3 regions. Bias from PCR amplification was corrected by using a synthetic template baseline for primer optimization and for computational correction. Turning to the authors' computational methods: Only productive sequences were kept, with reads annotated to V, D and J genes according to IMGT and analyzed in immunoSEQ Analyzer. Clonality was calculated as one minus the Shannon entropy normalized by log2 of the number of productive unique sequences. For each patient and control, public and private clones were evaluated within the 100 most prevalent clones. Clones were defined as Susac-specific if absent from the healthy and MS cohorts, from 1052 published viral clones and from other ImmuneACCESS disease sequences. TCRdb reanalyzed the raw reads on its own, using fastp at Q25 for trimming and MiXCR for clone calling, and kept in-frame beta chains. Duplicate CDR3 protein sequences are folded into a single record with the most common DNA and genes. Clone size and V and J calls follow TCRdb, not the original study. This sample holds roughly 200,000 distinct CDR3 sequences; approximately 93% were observed only once. Around 0.1% of the sample comes from the top ten.

This clonotype was observed once. Its antigen remains undetermined. No much larger clone exists at a distance of one base, and base qualities are not known. A single read offers scant evidence. The receptor was isolated from a human donor in good health. The chain is assembled from TRBV28 and TRBJ2-2; TRBD1 is possibly the D segment (6 matching bases). The sequenced material came from CD4+ T cells from PBMCs. The DNA sequence is TGTGCCAGCAGTCCCTCGGACAGAAACACCGGGGAGCTGTTTTTT. Its translation reads: CASSPSDRNTGELFF.